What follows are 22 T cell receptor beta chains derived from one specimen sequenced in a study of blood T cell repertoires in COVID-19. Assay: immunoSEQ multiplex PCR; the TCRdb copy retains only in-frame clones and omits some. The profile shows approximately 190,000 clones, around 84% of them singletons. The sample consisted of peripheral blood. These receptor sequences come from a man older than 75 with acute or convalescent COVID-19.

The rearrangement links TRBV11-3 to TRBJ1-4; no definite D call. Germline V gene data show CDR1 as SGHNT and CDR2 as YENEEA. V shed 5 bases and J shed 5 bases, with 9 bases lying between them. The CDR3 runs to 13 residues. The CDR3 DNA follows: TGTGCCAGCAGCACTCAGGAAAATGAAAAACTGTTTTTT. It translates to CASSTQENEKLFF.

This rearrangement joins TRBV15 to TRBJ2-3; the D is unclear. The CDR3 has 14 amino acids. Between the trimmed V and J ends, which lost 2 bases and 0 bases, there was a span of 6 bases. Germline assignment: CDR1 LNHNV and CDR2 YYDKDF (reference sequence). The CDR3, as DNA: TGTGCCACCAGCAGACGGTCCAGCACAGATACGCAGTATTTT. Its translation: CATSRRSSTDTQYF.

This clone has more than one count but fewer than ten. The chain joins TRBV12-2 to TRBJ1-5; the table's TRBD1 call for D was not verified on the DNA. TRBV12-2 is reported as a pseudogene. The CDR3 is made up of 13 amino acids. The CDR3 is CASRLDRGQPQHF. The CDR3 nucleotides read TGTGCAAGTCGCTTGGACAGGGGCCAGCCCCAGCATTTT.

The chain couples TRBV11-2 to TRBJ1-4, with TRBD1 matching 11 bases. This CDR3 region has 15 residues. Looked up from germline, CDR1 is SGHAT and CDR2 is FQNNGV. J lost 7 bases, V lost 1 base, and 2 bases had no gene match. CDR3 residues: CASSLGGTGGEKLFF. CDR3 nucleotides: TGTGCCAGCAGCTTAGGGGGGACAGGGGGTGAAAAACTGTTTTTT.

In DNA, the CDR3 is TGTGCCAGCAGTTTGTCAGGGGGCGCCTGGGAAAAACTGTTTTTT. The encoded protein is CASSLSGGAWEKLFF. The chain couples TRBV27 to TRBJ1-4, with 8 bases identical to TRBD1. This CDR3 is built from 15 residues. With 3 bases clipped from V and 8 bases from J, the junction kept 8 bases outside the gene matches. Germline values: CDR1 MNHEY, CDR2 SMNVEV (reference sequence). Combining the CDR3 with reference TRBV27 and TRBJ1-4 gives the whole variable domain EAQVTQNPRYLITVTGKKLTVTCSQNMNHEYMSWYRQDPGLGLRQIYYSMNVEVTDKGDVPEGYKVSRKEKRNFPLILESPSPNQTSLYFCASSLSGGAWEKLFFGSGTQLSVL.

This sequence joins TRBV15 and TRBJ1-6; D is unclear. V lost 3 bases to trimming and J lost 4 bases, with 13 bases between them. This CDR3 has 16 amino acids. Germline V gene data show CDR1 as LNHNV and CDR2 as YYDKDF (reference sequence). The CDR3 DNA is TGTGCCACCAGCAGGGCCGGCCGGGGATATAATTCACCCCTCCACTTT. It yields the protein CATSRAGRGYNSPLHF.

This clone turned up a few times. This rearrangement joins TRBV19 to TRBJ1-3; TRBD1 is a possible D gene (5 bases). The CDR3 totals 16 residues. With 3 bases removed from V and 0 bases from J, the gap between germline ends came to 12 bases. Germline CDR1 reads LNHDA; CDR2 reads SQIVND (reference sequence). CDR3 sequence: CASSMGDSSSGNTIYF. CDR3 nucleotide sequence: TGTGCCAGTAGTATGGGGGACTCAAGCTCTGGAAACACCATATATTTT.

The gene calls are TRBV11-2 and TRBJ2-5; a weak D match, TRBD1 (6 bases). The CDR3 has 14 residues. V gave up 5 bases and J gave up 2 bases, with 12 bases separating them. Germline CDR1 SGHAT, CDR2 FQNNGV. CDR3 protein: CASSRGQLQETQYF. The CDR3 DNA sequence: TGTGCCAGCAGCCGCGGACAGTTGCAAGAGACCCAGTACTTC.

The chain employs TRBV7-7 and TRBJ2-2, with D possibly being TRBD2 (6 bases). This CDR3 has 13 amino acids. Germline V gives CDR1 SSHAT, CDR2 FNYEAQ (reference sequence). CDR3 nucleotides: TGTGCTAGCGGCGGACAGAACACCGGGGAGCTGTTTTTT. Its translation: CASGGQNTGELFF.

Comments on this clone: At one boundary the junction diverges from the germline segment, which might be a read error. CDR3 sequence: CASSLATGGREKLFF. DNA for the CDR3: TGTGCCAGCAGCCTAGCGACAGGGGGAAGGGAAAAACTGTTTTTT. The genes are TRBV7-2 and TRBJ1-4; 9 positions agree with TRBD1. From germline, CDR1 is SGHTA and CDR2 FQGNSA. CDR3 length: 15 residues.

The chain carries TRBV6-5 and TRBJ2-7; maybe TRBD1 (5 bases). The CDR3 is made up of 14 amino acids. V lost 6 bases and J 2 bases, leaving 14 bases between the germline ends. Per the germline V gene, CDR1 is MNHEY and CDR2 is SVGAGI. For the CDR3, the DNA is TGTGCCAGCAGGTCAGGGTCCTGGCCCTACGAGCAGTACGTC. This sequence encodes CASRSGSWPYEQYV.

The CDR3 DNA follows: TGTGCCAGCAGCTTGGACATAGCGGGGACGAACACCGGGGAGCTGTTTTTT. It translates to CASSLDIAGTNTGELFF. The chain has TRBV5-5 and TRBJ2-2, with TRBD2 identical over 8 bases. Germline loops: CDR1 SGHKS, CDR2 YYEKEE (reference sequence). This CDR3 contains 17 residues. Germline trimming cut 0 bases from V and 0 bases from J; bases unmatched to any gene: 4.

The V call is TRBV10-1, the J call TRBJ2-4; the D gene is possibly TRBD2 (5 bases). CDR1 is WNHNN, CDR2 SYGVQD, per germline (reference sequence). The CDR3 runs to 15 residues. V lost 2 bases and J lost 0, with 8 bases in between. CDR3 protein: CASSEGGLAKNIQYF. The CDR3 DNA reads TGCGCCAGCAGTGAGGGAGGTTTAGCCAAAAACATTCAGTACTTC.

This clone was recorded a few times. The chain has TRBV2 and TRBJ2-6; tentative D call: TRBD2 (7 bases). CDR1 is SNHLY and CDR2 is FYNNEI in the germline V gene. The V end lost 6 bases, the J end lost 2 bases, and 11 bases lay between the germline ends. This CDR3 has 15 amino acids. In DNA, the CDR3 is TGTGCCAGCAGGAGGGGGGGAACTGGGGCCAACGTCCTGACTTTC. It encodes CASRRGGTGANVLTF.

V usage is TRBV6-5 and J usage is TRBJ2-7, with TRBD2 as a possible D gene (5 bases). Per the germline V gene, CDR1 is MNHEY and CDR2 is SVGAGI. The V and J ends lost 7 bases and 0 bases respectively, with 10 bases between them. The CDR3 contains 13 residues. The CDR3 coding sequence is TGTGCCAGCACCGCGGGTTTCTCCTACGAGCAGTACTTC. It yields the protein CASTAGFSYEQYF.

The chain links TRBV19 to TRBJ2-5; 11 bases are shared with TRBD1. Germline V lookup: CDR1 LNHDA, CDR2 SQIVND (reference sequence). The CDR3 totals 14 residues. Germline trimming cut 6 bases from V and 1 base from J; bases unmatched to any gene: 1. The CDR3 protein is CASRGTGGQETQYF. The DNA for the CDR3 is TGTGCCAGTAGAGGGACAGGGGGCCAAGAGACCCAGTACTTC.

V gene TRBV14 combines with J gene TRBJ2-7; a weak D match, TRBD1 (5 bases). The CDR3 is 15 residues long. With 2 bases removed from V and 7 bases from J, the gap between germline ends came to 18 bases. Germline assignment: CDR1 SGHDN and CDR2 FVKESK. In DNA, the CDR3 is TGTGCCAGCAGCCAATCCGGACAACCTGGCCGGGAGCAGTACTTC. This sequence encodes CASSQSGQPGREQYF.

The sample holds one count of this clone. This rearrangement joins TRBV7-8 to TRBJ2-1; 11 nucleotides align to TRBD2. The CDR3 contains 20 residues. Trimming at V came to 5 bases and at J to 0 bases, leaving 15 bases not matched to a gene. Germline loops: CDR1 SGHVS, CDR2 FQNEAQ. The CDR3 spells CASSDYPGTSGGSSYNEQFF. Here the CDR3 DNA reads TGTGCCAGCAGCGATTACCCCGGGACTAGCGGAGGGAGCTCCTACAATGAGCAGTTCTTC. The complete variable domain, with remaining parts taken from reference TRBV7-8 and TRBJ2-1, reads GAGVSQSPRYKVAKRGQDVALRCDPISGHVSLFWYQQALGQGPEFLTYFQNEAQLDKSGLPSDRFFAERPEGSVSTLKIQRTQQEDSAVYLCASSDYPGTSGGSSYNEQFFGPGTRLTVL.

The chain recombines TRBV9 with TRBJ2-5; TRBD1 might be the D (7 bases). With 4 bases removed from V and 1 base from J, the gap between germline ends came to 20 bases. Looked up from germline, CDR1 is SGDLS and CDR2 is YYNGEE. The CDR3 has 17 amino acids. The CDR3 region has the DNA TGTGCCAGCAGCATTCAAGGGGCGGGGACAGTCCAAGAGACCCAGTACTTC. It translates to CASSIQGAGTVQETQYF.

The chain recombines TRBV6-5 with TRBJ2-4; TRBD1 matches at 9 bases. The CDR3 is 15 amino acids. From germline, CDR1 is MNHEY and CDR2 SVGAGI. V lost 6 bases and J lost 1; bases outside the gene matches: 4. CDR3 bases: TGTGCCAGCAGCACAGGGGGCATGGCCAAAAACATTCAGTACTTC. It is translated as CASSTGGMAKNIQYF.

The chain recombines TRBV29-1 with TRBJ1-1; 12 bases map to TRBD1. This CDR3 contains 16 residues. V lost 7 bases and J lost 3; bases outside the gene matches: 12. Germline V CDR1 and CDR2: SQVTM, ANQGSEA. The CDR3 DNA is TGCAGCGGCGCTGGGACAGGGGGCTTTATGTACACTGAAGCTTTCTTT. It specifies CSGAGTGGFMYTEAFF.

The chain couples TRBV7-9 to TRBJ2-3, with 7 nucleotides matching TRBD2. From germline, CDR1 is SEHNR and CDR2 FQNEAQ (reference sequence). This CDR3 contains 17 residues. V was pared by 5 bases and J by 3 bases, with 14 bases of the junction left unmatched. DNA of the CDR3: TGTGCCAGCAGCAGCGTGAGACTAGCAGGATGGACAGATACGCAGTATTTT. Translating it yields CASSSVRLAGWTDTQYF.